This T cell receptor beta chain was found in a study of shared clonotypes between healthy human individuals. Generated by immunoSEQ multiplex PCR, the TCRdb table keeps only in-frame clones and is missing some. Altogether about 710,000 clones are present, approximately 72% being singletons, with the ten largest covering more than 1.5%. Trimming cost V 4 bases and J 1 base, with 10 bases left between them. Germline CDR1 and CDR2: SGHAT and FQDESV (reference sequence). CDR3 length equals 14 residues. The sequence was obtained from a woman aged 30 to 39 in good health. The chain recombines TRBV11-1 with TRBJ1-1; D might be TRBD1 (6 bases). Sequenced input: memory CD4+ T cells sorted from blood. Subset described: CD45RA-negative fraction. The CDR3 sequence: CASSSATGNTEAFF. CDR3 DNA sequence: TGTGCCAGCAGCTCTGCGACAGGGAACACTGAAGCTTTCTTT.